This T cell receptor (beta chain) was sequenced during a study of CD8 T cells in ankylosing spondylitis. This clonotype was seen only a few times. The antigen remains unidentified. Study-level results: About 8 highly homologous variants formed a TCR beta motif that appeared characteristic of ankylosing spondylitis blood. A CD8+ phenotype characterized the disease-linked clones, which were relatively rare in peripheral blood. Disease-linked clones reportedly showed significant enrichment in matched ankylosing spondylitis synovial fluid.

5'-RACE, quantitative and with molecular barcodes, yielded the TCR beta libraries. Each CDR3 protein is one row after TCRdb ran MiXCR on the 5' RACE reads. In the table there are roughly 220,000 distinct CDR3 sequences, over 9.5% of which are singletons. Germline V gene sequence: CDR1 SGHRS, CDR2 YFSETQ. V was cut by 4 bases and J by 3 bases, with 13 bases left in between. The CDR3 extends over 15 amino acids. Sequences were obtained from blood, either unsorted or a sorted T cell fraction (not recorded which). This chain joins TRBV5-1 and TRBJ2-2, with D hard to call. The clonotype originates from a male donor with ankylosing spondylitis or in good health (not recorded which). The CDR3 reads CASSPAVLDTGELFF. The CDR3 DNA is TGCGCCAGCAGCCCCGCCGTCCTCGACACCGGGGAGCTGTTTTTT.